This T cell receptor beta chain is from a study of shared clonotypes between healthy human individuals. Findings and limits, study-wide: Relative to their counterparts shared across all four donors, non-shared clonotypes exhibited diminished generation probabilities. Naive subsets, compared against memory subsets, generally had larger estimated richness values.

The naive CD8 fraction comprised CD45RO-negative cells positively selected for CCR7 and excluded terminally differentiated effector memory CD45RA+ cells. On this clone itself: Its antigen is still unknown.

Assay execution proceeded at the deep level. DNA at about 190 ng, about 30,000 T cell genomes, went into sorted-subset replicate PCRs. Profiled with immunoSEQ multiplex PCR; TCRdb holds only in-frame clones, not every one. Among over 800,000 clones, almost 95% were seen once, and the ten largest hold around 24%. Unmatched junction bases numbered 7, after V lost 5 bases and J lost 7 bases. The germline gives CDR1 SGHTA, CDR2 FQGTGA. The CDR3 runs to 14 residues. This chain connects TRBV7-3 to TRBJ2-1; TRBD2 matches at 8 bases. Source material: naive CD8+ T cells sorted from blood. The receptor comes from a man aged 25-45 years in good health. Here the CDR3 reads CASSPGLALNEQFF. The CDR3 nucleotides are TGTGCCAGCAGCCCAGGACTAGCCTTGAATGAGCAGTTCTTC.